The clone carrying this TCR beta chain has a single count. Antigen unknown. Some clones are missing from TCRdb's copy, which holds only in-frame ones; the method was immunoSEQ multiplex PCR. The table has tens of thousands of clones, around four fifths seen once; the top ten hold about a fifth. CDR3 length: 14 amino acids. Germline V CDR1 and CDR2: SGHRS, YFSETQ. V was pared by 4 bases and J by 0 bases, with 11 bases between. During the collection period, no donor immune events like infections were recorded. This entry belongs to a study of identifying expanded T cells in peripheral blood. The study, taken as a whole, reports: Differentially abundant clones: roughly 1.2 between replicates, 16.4 at about 13 days, less than 20 at four. Clone count variance between approximately two-week samples rose with total template count.

Specimen: blood. V is TRBV5-1 and J is TRBJ2-7; tentatively, D is TRBD1 (5 bases). This receptor was identified in a person aged 18-70 years in good health. DNA for the CDR3: TGCGCCAGCAGCGTGCAGGGTGCCTCCTACGAGCAGTACTTC. This sequence encodes CASSVQGASYEQYF.